This T cell receptor (beta chain) was sequenced for a study of response to subunit inactivated influenza vaccine. Overall study results and limits: Each seasonal influenza vaccination, the authors suggested, recruits few new T cells.

This clonotype was observed a handful of times. Antigen: not known. TCRdb independently ran MiXCR on the RT-PCR reads; one entry per CDR3 protein. The data show 650,000 to 800,000 distinct CDR3 sequences, roughly 13% seen once. J lost 5 bases, V lost 4 bases, and 4 bases had no gene match. Germline V gene sequence: CDR1 SQVTM, CDR2 ANQGSEA. The CDR3 extends over 12 amino acids. The source of this sequence is a man in his forties or fifties who received an inactivated influenza vaccine. The material was PBMCs from blood, obtained 14 to 15 days before vaccination. V gene TRBV29-1 combines with J gene TRBJ1-2, with 7 bases matching TRBD1. The CDR3 spells CSVATGRYGYTF. For the CDR3, the DNA is TGCAGCGTTGCGACAGGGAGGTATGGCTACACCTTC.